The 2 T cell receptor beta chains presented below share a single source sample, sequenced in a study of cytomegalovirus exposure and HLA in healthy donors. Both 60 Vbeta primers and 13 Jbeta primers went into the PCR. The method was immunoSEQ multiplex PCR; TCRdb's version includes in-frame clones alone and lacks a portion of them. The sample holds 50,000 or so clones, less than 70% seen once. Sequenced sample: PBMCs. The receptors were gathered from a human donor in good health.

The chain has TRBV2 and TRBJ2-5; 8 bases are a match to TRBD1. V lost 7 bases, J lost 2 bases, and 9 bases stayed unmatched. This CDR3 is 15 amino acids long. Per germline, CDR1 SNHLY and CDR2 FYNNEI. CDR3 protein: CASTAQGAKQETQYF. The CDR3, as DNA: TGTGCCAGCACCGCCCAGGGGGCGAAGCAAGAGACCCAGTACTTC.

This clone was observed a handful of times. The chain is built from TRBV5-6 and TRBJ2-4; 8 nucleotides line up with TRBD1. In germline, CDR1 is SGHDT, CDR2 YYEEEE. The CDR3 has 13 residues. V gave up 2 bases and J gave up 7 bases; unmatched junction bases: 2. The CDR3 region is CASSFGQGNIQYF. The CDR3 DNA reads TGTGCCAGCAGCTTCGGACAGGGCAACATTCAGTACTTC.